This T cell receptor (beta chain) appears in the sequencing data of a study of early T cells in non-severe SARS-CoV-2 infection. The overall study: The chains were unpaired, and the sequenced material was bulk RNA from unsorted whole blood. Whole-study results and caveats: VDJdb matches were skewed toward anti-spike CD8 T cell responses.

This clonotype has only a few counts. Its antigen is not identified. TCRdb passed the 5' RACE reads through MiXCR, listing each CDR3 protein once. In the table there are around 61,000 distinct CDR3 sequences, roughly 12% of which are singletons. Material: whole blood. This sequence was found in an adult who was a healthcare worker with PCR-confirmed SARS-CoV-2 infection or an uninfected control (not recorded which).

The CDR3 sequence: CSASGDKSYEQYF. The CDR3 DNA reads TGCAGTGCTAGTGGGGACAAGTCCTACGAGCAGTACTTC. The chain combines TRBV20-1 with TRBJ2-7, with a weak D call TRBD1 (6 bases). The CDR3 spans 13 residues. Per germline, CDR1 DFQATT and CDR2 SNEGSKA (reference sequence). V shed 3 bases and J shed 1 base, with 10 bases lying between them.